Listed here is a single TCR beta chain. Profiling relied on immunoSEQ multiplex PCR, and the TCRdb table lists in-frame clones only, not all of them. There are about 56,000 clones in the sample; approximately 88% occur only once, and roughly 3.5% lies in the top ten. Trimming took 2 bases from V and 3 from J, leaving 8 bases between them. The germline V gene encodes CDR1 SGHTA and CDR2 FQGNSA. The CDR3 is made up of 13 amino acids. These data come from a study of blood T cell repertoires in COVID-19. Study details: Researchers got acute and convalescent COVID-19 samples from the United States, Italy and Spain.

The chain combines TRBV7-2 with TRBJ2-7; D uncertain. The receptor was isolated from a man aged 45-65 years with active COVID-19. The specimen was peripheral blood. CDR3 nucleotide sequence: TGTGCCAGCAGCTTACGAGACAACTACGAGCAGTACTTC. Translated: CASSLRDNYEQYF.